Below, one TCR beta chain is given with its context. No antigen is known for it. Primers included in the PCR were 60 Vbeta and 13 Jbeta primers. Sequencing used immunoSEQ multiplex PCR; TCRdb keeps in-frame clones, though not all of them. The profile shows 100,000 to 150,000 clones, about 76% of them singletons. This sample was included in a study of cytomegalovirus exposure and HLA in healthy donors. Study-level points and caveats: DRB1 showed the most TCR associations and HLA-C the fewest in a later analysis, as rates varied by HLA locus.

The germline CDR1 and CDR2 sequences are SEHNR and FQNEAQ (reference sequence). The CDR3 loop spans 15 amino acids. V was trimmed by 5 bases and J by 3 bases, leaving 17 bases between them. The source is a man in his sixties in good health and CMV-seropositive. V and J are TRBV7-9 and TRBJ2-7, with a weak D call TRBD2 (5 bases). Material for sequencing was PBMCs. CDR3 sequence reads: CASSGTRGILYEQYF. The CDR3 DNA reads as TGTGCCAGCAGCGGAACCCGAGGGATCCTCTACGAGCAGTACTTC.